The clone carrying this TCR beta chain was found a few times. PCR was performed a second time for about 7 to 12 cycles using a sample-barcoded 5' primer and a J-beta primer mix. The template-switch adaptor was a 5' adaptor with 12 random nucleotides. It tagged each cDNA molecule. One entry per CDR3 protein, called by TCRdb with MiXCR from the 5' RACE reads. The sample contains approximately 1,100,000 distinct CDR3 sequences, more than 35% of which appear only once. CDR1 and CDR2 (germline): SGHVS, FQNEAQ. V lost 5 bases and J lost 11, with 19 bases in between. The CDR3 consists of 13 residues. The sample belongs to a study of blood T cells in healthy people across ages.

The chain has TRBV7-8 and TRBJ2-7, with a tentative D call TRBD2 (5 bases). The TCR originated in a woman aged 55-70 years in good health. The material sequenced was blood. The CDR3 nucleotides read TGTGCCAGCAGCGGATTGACATCCTTGGAGGAGTACTTC. It yields the protein CASSGLTSLEEYF.